Listed below are T cell receptor beta chains from one sample, sequenced in a study of Graves' ophthalmopathy and Graves' hyperthyroidism. TCRdb recomputed calls from the multiplex PCR reads with MiXCR, one row per CDR3 protein. The table has around 1.1 million distinct CDR3 sequences, less than 45% seen once; the top ten hold approximately 12%. The sequencing sample was made of peripheral blood or thyroid tissue (not recorded which). The receptors derive from an adult man with Graves' hyperthyroidism. CDR3s include the opening cysteine and the closing phenylalanine or tryptophan. The D gene is left open where the match is weak. Only part of the rows carry a size: once, few, many, or a class if the clone is expanded.

CDR3 protein	CDR3 DNA	D gene	J gene	clone size	V gene
CASSRTGANGYTF	TGTGCCAGCAGCCGGACGGGGGCCAATGGCTACACCTTC	.	TRBJ1-2	.	TRBV5-6
CASSLIGPRSWNDEQYF	TGTGCCAGCAGTTTAATTGGGCCAAGAAGTTGGAACGACGAGCAGTACTTC	.	TRBJ2-7	.	TRBV28
CASSPRDRSVGSPLHF	TGTGCCAGCTCACCAAGGGACAGGAGCGTGGGTTCACCCCTCCACTTT	TRBD1	TRBJ1-6	.	TRBV18
CASSLAPGQENQPQHF	TGTGCCAGCAGCTTAGCCCCGGGGCAGGAAAATCAGCCCCAGCATTTT	.	TRBJ1-5	many	TRBV7-6
CASSSPGTGNQKLFF	TGTGCCAGCAGCAGTCCCGGGACAGGGAATCAAAAACTGTTTTTT	TRBD1	TRBJ1-4	many	TRBV13
CASSVPGTLTGYTF	TGTGCCAGCAGCGTCCCGGGCACCCTGACGGGCTACACCTTC	.	TRBJ1-2	many	TRBV7-9
CASIREGQETQYF	TGTGCCAGCATTAGGGAGGGCCAAGAGACCCAGTACTTC	TRBD2	TRBJ2-5	.	TRBV2
CASSTGRGETETQYF	TGTGCCAGCAGCACCGGCAGAGGGGAAACGGAGACCCAGTACTTC	.	TRBJ2-5	.	TRBV7-9
CSARGTSGRHEQYF	TGCAGTGCTAGGGGGACTAGCGGGCGCCACGAGCAGTACTTC	TRBD2	TRBJ2-7	.	TRBV20-1
CSDSGQPNEKLFF	TGCAGCGACTCGGGACAGCCGAATGAAAAACTGTTTTTT	TRBD1	TRBJ1-4	.	TRBV29-1
CASSHTWGGGDNQPQHF	TGTGCCAGCAGCCACACATGGGGAGGGGGGGACAATCAGCCCCAGCATTTT	.	TRBJ1-5	.	TRBV12-3/TRBV12-4
CATRGGANVLTF	TGTGCCACCAGGGGGGGGGCCAACGTCCTGACTTTC	.	TRBJ2-6	.	TRBV15
CASSQGQGRETQYF	TGTGCCAGCAGCCAGGGACAGGGGCGGGAGACCCAGTACTTC	TRBD1	TRBJ2-5	many	TRBV4-3
CAISESGETQETQYF	TGTGCCATCAGTGAGTCGGGGGAGACACAAGAGACCCAGTACTTC	.	TRBJ2-5	.	TRBV10-3
CASSFRFGSGANVLTF	TGTGCCAGCAGCTTCAGGTTTGGCTCTGGGGCCAACGTCCTGACTTTC	.	TRBJ2-6	many	TRBV7-2
CAISEQYTGELFF	TGTGCCATCAGTGAGCAATACACCGGGGAGCTGTTTTTT	.	TRBJ2-2	many	TRBV10-3